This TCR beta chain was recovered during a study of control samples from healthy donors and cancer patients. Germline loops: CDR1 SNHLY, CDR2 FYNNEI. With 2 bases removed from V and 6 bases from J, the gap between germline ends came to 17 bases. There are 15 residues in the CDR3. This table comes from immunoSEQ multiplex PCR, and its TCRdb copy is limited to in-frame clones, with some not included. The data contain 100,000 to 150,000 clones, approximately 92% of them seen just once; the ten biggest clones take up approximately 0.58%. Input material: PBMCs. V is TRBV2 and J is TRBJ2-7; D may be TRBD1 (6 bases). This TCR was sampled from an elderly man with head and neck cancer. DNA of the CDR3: TGTGCCAGCAGTGAACGCAACAGGGCTCGTGGCGAGCAGTACTTC. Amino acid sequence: CASSERNRARGEQYF.